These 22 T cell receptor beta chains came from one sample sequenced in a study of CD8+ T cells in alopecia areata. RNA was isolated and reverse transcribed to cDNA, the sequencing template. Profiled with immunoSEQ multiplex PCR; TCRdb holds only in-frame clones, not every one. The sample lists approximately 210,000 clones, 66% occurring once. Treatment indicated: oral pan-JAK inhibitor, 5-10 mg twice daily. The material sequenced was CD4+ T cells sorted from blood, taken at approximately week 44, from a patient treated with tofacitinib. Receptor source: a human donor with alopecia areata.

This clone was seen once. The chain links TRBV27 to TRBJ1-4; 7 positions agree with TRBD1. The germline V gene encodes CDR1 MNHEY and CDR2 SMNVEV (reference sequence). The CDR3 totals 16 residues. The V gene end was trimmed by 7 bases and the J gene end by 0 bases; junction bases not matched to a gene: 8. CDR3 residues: CASTWDRRTTNEKLFF. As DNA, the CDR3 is TGTGCCAGCACTTGGGACAGACGAACAACTAATGAAAAACTGTTTTTT.

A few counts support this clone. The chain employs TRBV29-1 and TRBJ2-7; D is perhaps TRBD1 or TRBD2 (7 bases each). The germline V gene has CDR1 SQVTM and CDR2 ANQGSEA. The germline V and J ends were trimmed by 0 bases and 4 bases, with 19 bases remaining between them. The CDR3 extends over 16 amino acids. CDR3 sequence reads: CSVEDGGDRSNYEQYF. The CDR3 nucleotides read TGCAGCGTTGAAGATGGGGGGGACAGAAGCAATTACGAGCAGTACTTC.

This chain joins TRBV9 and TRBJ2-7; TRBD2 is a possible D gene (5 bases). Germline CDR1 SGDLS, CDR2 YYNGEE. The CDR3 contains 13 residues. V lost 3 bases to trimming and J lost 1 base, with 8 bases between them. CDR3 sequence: CASSAGMSYEQYF. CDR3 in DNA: TGTGCCAGCAGCGCCGGGATGTCCTACGAGCAGTACTTC.

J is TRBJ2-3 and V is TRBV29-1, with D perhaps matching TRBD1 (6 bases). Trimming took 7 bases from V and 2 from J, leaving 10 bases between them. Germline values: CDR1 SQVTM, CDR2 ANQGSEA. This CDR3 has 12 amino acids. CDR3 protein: CSAGTTTDTQYF. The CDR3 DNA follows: TGCAGCGCTGGGACAACCACAGATACGCAGTATTTT.

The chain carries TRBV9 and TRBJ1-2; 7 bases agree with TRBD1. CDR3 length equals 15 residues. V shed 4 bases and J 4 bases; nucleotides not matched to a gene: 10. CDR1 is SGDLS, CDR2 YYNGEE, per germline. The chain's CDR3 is CASSQATGPFYGYTF. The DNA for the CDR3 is TGTGCCAGCAGCCAGGCGACAGGGCCTTTCTATGGCTACACCTTC.

CDR3 sequence: CASAGTSGGTGNEQFF. Here the CDR3 DNA reads TGTGCCAGCGCAGGGACTAGCGGGGGGACAGGAAATGAGCAGTTCTTC. V and J are TRBV7-3 and TRBJ2-1; 15 bases map to TRBD2. Germline V lookup: CDR1 SGHTA, CDR2 FQGTGA. This CDR3 is 16 amino acids long. V lost 8 bases, J lost 7 bases, and 9 bases stayed unmatched.

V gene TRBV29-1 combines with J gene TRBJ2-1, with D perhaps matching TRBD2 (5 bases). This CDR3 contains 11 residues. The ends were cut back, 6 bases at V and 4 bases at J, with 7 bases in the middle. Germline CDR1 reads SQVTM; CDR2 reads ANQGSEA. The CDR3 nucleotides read TGCAGCGTCCGGGGTTACAATGAGCAGTTCTTC. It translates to CSVRGYNEQFF.

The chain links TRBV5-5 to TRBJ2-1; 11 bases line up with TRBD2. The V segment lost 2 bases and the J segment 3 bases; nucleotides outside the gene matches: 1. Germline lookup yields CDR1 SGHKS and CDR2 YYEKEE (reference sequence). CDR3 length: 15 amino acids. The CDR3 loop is CASSFGLAGYNEQFF. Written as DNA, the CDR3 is TGTGCCAGCAGCTTTGGACTAGCGGGCTACAATGAGCAGTTCTTC.

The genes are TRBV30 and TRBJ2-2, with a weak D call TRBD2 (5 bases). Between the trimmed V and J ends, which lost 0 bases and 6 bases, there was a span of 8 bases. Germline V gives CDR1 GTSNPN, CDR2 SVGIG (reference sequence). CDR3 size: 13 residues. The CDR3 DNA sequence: TGTGCCTGGAGTGTAAGGAGGTCCGGGGAGCTGTTTTTT. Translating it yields CAWSVRRSGELFF.

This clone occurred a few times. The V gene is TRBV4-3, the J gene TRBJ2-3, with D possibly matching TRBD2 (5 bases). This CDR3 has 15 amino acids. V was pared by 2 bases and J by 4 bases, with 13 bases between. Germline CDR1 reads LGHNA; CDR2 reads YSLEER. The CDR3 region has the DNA TGCGCCAGCAGCCAAAACGGGGAGAGGGCAGATACGCAGTATTTT. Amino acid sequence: CASSQNGERADTQYF.

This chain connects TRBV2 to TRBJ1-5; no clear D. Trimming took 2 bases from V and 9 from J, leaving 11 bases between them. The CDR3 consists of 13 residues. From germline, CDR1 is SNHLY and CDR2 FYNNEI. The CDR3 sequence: CASSEREGGPQHF. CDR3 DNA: TGTGCCAGCAGTGAACGGGAGGGCGGGCCCCAGCATTTT.

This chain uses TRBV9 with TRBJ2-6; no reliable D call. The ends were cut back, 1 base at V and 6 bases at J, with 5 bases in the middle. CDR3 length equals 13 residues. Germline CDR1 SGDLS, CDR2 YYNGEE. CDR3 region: CASSVLEANVLTF. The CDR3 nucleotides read TGTGCCAGCAGCGTACTCGAGGCCAACGTCCTGACTTTC.

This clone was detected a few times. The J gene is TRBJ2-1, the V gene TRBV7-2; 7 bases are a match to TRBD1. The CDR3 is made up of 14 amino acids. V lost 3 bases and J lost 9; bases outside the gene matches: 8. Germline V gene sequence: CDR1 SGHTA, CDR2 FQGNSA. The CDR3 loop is CASSLAQGVGEQFF. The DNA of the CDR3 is TGTGCCAGCAGCTTGGCGCAGGGGGTCGGTGAGCAGTTCTTC.

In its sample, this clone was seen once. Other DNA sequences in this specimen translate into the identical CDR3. Here the CDR3 DNA reads TGCAGCGTCGAGGGTCTTTCTGGAAACACCATATATTTT. Amino acids: CSVEGLSGNTIYF. This chain connects TRBV29-1 to TRBJ1-3; no reliable D call. Germline lookup yields CDR1 SQVTM and CDR2 ANQGSEA. This CDR3 region has 13 residues. The V gene lost 6 bases and the J gene lost 1 base, with 10 bases spanning the gap. Using reference TRBV29-1 and TRBJ1-3 for the parts outside the CDR3, the full variable domain is SAVISQKPSRDICQRGTSLTIQCQVDSQVTMMFWYRQQPGQSLTLIATANQGSEATYESGFVIDKFPISRPNLTFSTLTVSNMSPEDSSIYLCSVEGLSGNTIYFGEGSWLTVV.

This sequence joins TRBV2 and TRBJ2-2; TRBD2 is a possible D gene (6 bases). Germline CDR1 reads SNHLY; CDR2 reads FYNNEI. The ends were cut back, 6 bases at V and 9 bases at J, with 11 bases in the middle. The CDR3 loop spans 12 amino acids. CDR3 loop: CASRMGLRELFF. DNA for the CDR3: TGTGCCAGCAGGATGGGACTCCGGGAGCTGTTTTTT.

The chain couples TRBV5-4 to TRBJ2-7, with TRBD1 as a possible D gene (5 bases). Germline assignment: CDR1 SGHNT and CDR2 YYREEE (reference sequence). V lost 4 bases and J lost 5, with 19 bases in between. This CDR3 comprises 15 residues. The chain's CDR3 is CASSPSAGAHDEQYF. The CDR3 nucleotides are TGTGCCAGCAGCCCCTCGGCTGGGGCCCACGACGAGCAGTACTTC.

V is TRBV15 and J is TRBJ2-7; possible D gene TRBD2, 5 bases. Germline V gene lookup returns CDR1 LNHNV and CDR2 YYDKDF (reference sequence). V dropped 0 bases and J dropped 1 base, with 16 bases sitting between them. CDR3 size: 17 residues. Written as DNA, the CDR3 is TGTGCCACCAGCAGAGAACGGGGAGTCATTGGGTCCTACGAGCAGTACTTC. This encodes CATSRERGVIGSYEQYF.

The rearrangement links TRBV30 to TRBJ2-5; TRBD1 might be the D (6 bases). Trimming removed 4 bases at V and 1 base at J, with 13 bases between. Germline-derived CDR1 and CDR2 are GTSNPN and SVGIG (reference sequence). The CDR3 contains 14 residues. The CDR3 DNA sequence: TGTGCCTGGACTCGGACAGTAAGCCAAGAGACCCAGTACTTC. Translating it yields CAWTRTVSQETQYF.

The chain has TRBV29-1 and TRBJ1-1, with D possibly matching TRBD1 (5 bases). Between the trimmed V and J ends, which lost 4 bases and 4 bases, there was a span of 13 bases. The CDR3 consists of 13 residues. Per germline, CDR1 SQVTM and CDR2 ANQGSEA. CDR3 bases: TGCAGCGTTGTTGGGGCGGTGGGCACTGAAGCTTTCTTT. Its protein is CSVVGAVGTEAFF. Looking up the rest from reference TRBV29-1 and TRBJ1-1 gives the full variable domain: SAVISQKPSRDICQRGTSLTIQCQVDSQVTMMFWYRQQPGQSLTLIATANQGSEATYESGFVIDKFPISRPNLTFSTLTVSNMSPEDSSIYLCSVVGAVGTEAFFGQGTRLTVV.

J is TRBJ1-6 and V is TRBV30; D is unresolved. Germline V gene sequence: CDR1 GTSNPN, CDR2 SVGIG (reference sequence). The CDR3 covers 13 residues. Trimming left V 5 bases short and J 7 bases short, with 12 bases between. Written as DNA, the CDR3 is TGTGCCTGGGGTCCGGGCTCCAATTCACCCCTCCACTTT. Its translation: CAWGPGSNSPLHF.

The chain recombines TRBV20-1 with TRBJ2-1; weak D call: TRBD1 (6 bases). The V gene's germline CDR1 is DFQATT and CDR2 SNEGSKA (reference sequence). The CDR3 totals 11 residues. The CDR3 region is CKADTGNEQFF. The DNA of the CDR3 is TGCAAGGCCGACACAGGGAATGAGCAGTTCTTC.

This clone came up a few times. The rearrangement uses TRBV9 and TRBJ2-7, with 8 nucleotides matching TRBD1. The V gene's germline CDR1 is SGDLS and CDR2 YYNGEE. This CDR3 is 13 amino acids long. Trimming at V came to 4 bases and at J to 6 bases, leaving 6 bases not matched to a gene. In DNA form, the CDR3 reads TGTGCCAGCAGCCGGACAGGGAACGGCGAGCAGTACTTC. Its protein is CASSRTGNGEQYF. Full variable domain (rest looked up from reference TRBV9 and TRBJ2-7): DSGVTQTPKHLITATGQRVTLRCSPRSGDLSVYWYQQSLDQGLQFLIQYYNGEERAKGNILERFSAQQFPDLHSELNLSSLELGDSALYFCASSRTGNGEQYFGPGTRLTVT.